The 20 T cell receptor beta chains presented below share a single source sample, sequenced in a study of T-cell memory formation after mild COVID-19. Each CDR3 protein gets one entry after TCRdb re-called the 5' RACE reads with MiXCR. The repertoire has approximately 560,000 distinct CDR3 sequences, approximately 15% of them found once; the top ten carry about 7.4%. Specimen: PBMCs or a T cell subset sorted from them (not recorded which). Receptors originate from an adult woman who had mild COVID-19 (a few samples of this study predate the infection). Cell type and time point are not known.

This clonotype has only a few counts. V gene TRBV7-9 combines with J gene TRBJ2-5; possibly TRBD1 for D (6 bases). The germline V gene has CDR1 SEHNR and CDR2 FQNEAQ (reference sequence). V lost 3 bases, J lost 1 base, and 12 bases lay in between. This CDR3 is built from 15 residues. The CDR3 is CASSFRGPLQETQYF. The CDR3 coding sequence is TGTGCCAGCAGCTTCAGGGGACCCCTCCAAGAGACCCAGTACTTC.

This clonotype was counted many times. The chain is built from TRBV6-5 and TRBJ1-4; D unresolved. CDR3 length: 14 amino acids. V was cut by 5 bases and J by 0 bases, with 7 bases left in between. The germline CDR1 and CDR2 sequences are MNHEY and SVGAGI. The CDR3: CASSSVATNEKLFF. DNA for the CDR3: TGTGCCAGCAGTAGTGTTGCAACTAATGAAAAACTGTTTTTT.

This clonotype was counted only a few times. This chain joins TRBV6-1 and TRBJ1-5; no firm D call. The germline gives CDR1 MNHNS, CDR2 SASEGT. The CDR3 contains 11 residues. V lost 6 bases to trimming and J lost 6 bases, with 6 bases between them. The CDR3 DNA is TGTGCCAGCAGACAAATTCAGCCCCAGCATTTT. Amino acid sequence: CASRQIQPQHF.

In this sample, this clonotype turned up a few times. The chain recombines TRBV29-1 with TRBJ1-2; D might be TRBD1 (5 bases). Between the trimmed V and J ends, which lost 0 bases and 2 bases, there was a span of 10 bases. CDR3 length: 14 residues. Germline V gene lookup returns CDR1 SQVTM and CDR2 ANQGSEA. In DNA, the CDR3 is TGCAGCGTTGAAGAGCATGACAGAAACTATGGCTACACCTTC. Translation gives CSVEEHDRNYGYTF.

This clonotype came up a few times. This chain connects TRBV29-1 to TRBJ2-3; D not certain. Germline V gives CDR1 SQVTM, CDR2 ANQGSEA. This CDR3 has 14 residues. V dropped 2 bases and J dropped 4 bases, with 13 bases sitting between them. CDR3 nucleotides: TGCAGCGTTGAACTGGGATTGACGGCAGATACGCAGTATTTT. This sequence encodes CSVELGLTADTQYF.

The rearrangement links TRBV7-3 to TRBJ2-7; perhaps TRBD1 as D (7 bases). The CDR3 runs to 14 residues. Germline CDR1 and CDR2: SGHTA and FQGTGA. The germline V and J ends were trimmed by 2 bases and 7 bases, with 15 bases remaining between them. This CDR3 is CASSLQGGSREQYF. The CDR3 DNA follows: TGTGCCAGCAGCTTACAGGGGGGTTCGAGAGAGCAGTACTTC.

CDR3 sequence: CASRGLQAGELFF. The CDR3 DNA follows: TGTGCCAGCCGTGGACTTCAGGCCGGGGAGCTGTTTTTT. V is TRBV12-3 or TRBV12-4 and J is TRBJ2-2, with D perhaps TRBD2 (5 bases). The CDR3 covers 13 residues. Trimming took off 8 bases at V and 6 bases at J, with 13 bases between the two ends.

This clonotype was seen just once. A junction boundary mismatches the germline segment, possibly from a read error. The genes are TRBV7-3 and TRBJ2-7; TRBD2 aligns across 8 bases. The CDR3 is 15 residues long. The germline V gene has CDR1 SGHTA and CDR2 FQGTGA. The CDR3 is CASSLDGGGFYEKYF. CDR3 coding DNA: TGTGCCAGCAGCTTGGATGGCGGGGGGTTCTACGAGAAGTACTTC.

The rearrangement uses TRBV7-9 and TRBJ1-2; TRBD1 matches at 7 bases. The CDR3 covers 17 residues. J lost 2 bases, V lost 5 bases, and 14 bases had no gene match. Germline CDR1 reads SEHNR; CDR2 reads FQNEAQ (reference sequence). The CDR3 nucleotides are TGTGCCAGCAGCCCCCTCGGACAGGTATTGACCAACTATGGCTACACCTTC. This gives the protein CASSPLGQVLTNYGYTF.

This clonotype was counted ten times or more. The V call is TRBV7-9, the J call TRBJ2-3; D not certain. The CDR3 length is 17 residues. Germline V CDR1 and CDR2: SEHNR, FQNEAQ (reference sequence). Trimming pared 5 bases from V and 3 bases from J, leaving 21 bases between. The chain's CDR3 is CASSPQKVGVRTDTQYF. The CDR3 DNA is TGTGCCAGCAGCCCGCAAAAAGTAGGAGTAAGGACAGATACGCAGTATTTT.

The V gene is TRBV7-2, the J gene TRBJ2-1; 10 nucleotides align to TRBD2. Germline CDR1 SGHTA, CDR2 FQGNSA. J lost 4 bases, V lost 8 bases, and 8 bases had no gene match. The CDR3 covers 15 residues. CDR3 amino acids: CASCCSGRGYNEQFF. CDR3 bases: TGTGCCAGCTGCTGCAGCGGGAGGGGGTACAATGAGCAGTTCTTC. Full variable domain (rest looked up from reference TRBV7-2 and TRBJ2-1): GAGVSQSPSNKVTEKGKDVELRCDPISGHTALYWYRQSLGQGLEFLIYFQGNSAPDKSGLPSDRFSAERTGGSVSTLTIQRTQQEDSAVYLCASCCSGRGYNEQFFGPGTRLTVL.

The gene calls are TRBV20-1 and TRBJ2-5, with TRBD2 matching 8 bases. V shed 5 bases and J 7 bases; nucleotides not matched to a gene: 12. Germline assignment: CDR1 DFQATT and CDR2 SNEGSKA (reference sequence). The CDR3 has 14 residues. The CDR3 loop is CSAPGTSRIWTQYF. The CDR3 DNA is TGCAGTGCTCCCGGGACTAGTCGGATATGGACCCAGTACTTC.

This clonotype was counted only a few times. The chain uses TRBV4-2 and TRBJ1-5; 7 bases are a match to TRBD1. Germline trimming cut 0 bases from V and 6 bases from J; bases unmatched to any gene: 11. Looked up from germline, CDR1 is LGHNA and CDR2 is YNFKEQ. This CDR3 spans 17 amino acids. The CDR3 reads CASSQDRSVGGSQPQHF. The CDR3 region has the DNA TGTGCCAGCAGCCAAGATCGGAGTGTAGGGGGCAGTCAGCCCCAGCATTTT.

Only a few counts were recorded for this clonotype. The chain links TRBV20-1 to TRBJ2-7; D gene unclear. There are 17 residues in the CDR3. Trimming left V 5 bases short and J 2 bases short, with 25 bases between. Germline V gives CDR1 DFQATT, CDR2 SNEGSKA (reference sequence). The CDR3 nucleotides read TGCAGTGCTGTCCCTGGGGTGGGGTCCACCGGACCCTACGAGCAGTACTTC. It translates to CSAVPGVGSTGPYEQYF.

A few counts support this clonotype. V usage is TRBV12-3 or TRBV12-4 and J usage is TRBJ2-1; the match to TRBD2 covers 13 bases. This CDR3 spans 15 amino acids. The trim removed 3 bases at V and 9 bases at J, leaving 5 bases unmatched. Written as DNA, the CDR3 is TGTGCCAGCAGTTTTGGACTAGCGGGAGCTAGTGAGCAGTTCTTC. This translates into CASSFGLAGASEQFF.

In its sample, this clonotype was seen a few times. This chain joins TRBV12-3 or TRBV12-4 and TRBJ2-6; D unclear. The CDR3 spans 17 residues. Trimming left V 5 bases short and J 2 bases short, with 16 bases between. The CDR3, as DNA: TGTGCCAGCAGTCGCGGACCCGATAGGGCTGGGGCCAACGTCCTGACTTTC. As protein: CASSRGPDRAGANVLTF.

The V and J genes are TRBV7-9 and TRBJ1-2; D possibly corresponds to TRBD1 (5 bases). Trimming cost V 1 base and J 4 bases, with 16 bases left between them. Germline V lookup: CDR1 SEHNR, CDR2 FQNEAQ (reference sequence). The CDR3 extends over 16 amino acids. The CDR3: CASSLGDVHRGYGYTF. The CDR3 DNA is TGTGCCAGCAGCTTAGGGGACGTCCATCGGGGCTATGGCTACACCTTC.

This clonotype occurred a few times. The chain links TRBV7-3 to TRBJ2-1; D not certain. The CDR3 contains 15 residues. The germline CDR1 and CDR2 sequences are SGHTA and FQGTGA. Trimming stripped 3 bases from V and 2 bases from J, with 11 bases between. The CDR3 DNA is TGTGCCAGCAGCTTCCAACCGAGTGCCTACAATGAGCAGTTCTTC. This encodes CASSFQPSAYNEQFF.

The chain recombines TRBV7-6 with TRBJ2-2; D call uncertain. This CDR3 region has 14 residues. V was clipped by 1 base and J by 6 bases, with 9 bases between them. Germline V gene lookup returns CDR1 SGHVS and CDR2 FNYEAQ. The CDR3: CASSLVLRSGELFF. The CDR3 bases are TGTGCCAGCAGCTTAGTTCTGAGGTCCGGGGAGCTGTTTTTT.

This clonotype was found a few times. The CDR3 DNA reads as TGTGCCAGCAGTGCCGGGACAGGGGGTTACGAGCAGTTCTTC. It translates to CASSAGTGGYEQFF. The V gene is TRBV12-3 or TRBV12-4, the J gene TRBJ2-1, with 11 bases that match TRBD1. The CDR3 runs to 14 residues. The V and J ends lost 5 bases and 10 bases, in that order; junction bases with no gene match: 7.